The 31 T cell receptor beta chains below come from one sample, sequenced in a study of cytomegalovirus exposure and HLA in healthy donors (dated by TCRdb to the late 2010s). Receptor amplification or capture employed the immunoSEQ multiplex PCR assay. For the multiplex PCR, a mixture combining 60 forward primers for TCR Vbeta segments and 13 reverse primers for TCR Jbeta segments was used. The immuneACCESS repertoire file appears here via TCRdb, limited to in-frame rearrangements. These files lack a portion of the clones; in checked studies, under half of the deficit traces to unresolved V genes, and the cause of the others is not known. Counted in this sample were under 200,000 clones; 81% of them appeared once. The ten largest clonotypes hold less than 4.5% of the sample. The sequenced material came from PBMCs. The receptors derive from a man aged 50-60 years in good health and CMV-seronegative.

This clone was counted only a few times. The CDR3: CASTPGSYSYGYTF. The CDR3 DNA sequence: TGTGCCAGTACCCCTGGGAGCTACAGCTATGGCTACACCTTC. The chain combines TRBV19 with TRBJ1-2; D gene uncertain. Per the germline V gene, CDR1 is LNHDA and CDR2 is SQIVND (reference sequence). The CDR3 length is 14 residues. Trimming cost V 7 bases and J 4 bases, with 16 bases left between them.

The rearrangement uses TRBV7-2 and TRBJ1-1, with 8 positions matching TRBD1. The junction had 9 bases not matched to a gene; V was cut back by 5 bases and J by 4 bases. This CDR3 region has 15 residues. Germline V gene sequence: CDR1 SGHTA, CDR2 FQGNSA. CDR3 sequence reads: CASSPRQGHSTEAFF. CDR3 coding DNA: TGTGCCAGCAGCCCGCGACAGGGGCATAGCACTGAAGCTTTCTTT. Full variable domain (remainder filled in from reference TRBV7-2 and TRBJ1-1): GAGVSQSPSNKVTEKGKDVELRCDPISGHTALYWYRQSLGQGLEFLIYFQGNSAPDKSGLPSDRFSAERTGGSVSTLTIQRTQQEDSAVYLCASSPRQGHSTEAFFGQGTRLTVV.

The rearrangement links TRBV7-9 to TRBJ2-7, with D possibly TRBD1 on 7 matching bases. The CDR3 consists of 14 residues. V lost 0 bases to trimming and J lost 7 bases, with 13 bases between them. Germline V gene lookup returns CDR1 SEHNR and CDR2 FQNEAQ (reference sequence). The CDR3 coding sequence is TGTGCCAGCAGCTTAGCGGGGGGCAGGGGGGAGCAGTACTTC. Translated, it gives CASSLAGGRGEQYF.

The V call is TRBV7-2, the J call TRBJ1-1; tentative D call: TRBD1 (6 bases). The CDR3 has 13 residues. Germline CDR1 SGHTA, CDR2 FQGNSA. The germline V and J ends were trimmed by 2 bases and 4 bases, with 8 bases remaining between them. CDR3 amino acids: CASSLRGSTEAFF. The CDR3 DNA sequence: TGTGCCAGCAGCTTAAGGGGGAGCACTGAAGCTTTCTTT.

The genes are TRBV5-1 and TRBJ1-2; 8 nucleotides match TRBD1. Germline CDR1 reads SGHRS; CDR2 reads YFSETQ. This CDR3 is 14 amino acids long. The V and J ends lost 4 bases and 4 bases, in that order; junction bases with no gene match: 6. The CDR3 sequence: CASSDGGQGYGYTF. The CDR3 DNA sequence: TGCGCCAGCAGCGATGGTGGACAGGGCTATGGCTACACCTTC.

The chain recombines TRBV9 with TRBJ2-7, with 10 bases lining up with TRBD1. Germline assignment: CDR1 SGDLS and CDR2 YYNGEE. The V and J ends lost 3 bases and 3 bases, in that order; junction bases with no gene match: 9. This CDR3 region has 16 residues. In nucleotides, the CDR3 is TGTGCCAGCAGCGCTACCGGGACAGGGGCCATCTACGAGCAGTACTTC. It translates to CASSATGTGAIYEQYF.

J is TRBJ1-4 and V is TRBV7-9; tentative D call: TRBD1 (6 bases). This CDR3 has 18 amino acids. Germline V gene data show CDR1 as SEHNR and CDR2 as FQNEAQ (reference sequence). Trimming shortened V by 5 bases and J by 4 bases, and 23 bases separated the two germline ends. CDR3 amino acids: CASSPRGFVTDDNEKLFF. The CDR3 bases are TGTGCCAGCAGCCCTAGGGGGTTCGTAACGGACGATAATGAAAAACTGTTTTTT.

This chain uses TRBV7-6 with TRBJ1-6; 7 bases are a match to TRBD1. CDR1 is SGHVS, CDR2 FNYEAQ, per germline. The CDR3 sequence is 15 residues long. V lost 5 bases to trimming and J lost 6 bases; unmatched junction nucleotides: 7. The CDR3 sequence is CASSRDRASNSPLHF. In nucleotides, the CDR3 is TGTGCCAGCAGCAGAGACAGGGCGAGTAATTCACCCCTCCACTTT.

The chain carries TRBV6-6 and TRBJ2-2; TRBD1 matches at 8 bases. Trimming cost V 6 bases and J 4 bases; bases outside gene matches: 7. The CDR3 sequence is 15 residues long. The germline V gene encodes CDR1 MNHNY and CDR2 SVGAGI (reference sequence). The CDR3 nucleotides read TGTGCCAGCAGCAGGGGGCAGCCGCCCACCGGGGAGCTGTTTTTT. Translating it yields CASSRGQPPTGELFF.

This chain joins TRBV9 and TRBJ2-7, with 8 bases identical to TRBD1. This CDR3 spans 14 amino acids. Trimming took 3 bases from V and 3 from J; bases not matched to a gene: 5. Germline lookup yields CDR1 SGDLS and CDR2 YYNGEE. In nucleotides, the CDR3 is TGTGCCAGCAGCGCCGGACAGGGTGGCTACGAGCAGTACTTC. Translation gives CASSAGQGGYEQYF.

The CDR3 DNA is TGTGCCAGCAGCTATGGGGGGTATAGCAATCAGCCCCAGCATTTT. Protein product: CASSYGGYSNQPQHF. The V gene is TRBV5-6, the J gene TRBJ1-5; tentative D call: TRBD1 (5 bases). Deletions cut 3 bases from V and 0 bases from J, with 10 bases between. Germline-derived CDR1 and CDR2 are SGHDT and YYEEEE. The CDR3 extends over 15 amino acids.

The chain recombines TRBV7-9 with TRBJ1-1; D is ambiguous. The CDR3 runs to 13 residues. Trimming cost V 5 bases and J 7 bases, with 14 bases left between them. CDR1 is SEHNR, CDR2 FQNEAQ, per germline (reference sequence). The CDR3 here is CASSIPPHGEAFF. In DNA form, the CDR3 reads TGTGCCAGCAGCATCCCACCTCACGGTGAAGCTTTCTTT. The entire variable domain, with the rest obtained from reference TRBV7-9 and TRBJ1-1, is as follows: DTGVSQNPRHKITKRGQNVTFRCDPISEHNRLYWYRQTLGQGPEFLTYFQNEAQLEKSRLLSDRFSAERPKGSFSTLEIQRTEQGDSAMYLCASSIPPHGEAFFGQGTRLTVV.

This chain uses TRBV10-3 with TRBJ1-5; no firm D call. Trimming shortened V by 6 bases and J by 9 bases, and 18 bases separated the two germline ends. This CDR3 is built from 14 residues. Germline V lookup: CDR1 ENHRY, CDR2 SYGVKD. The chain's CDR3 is CAISDGSLRRPQHF. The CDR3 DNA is TGTGCCATCAGCGATGGGAGTTTGCGGCGGCCCCAGCATTTT.

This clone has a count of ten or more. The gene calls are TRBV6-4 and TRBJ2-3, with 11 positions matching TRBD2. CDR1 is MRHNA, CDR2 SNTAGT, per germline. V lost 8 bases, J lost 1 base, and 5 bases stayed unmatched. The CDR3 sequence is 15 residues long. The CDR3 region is CASAQLAGGTDTQYF. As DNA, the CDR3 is TGTGCCAGCGCCCAACTAGCGGGGGGCACAGATACGCAGTATTTT.

CDR3 DNA sequence: TGTGCCAGCAGCTTGGCCTGGGGGCCCTACAATGAGCAGTTCTTC. Translation gives CASSLAWGPYNEQFF. The chain carries TRBV7-9 and TRBJ2-1; maybe TRBD1 (6 bases). Looked up from germline, CDR1 is SEHNR and CDR2 is FQNEAQ (reference sequence). V was cut by 3 bases and J by 2 bases, with 11 bases left in between. The CDR3 spans 15 residues. The variable domain in full, completed from reference TRBV7-9 and TRBJ2-1, reads DTGVSQNPRHKITKRGQNVTFRCDPISEHNRLYWYRQTLGQGPEFLTYFQNEAQLEKSRLLSDRFSAERPKGSFSTLEIQRTEQGDSAMYLCASSLAWGPYNEQFFGPGTRLTVL.

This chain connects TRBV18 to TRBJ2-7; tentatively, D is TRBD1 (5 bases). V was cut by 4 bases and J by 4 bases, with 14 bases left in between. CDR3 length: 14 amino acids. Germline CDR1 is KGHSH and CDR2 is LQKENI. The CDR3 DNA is TGTGCCAGCTCACTTGAGACAGCGAGTTACGAGCAGTACTTC. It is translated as CASSLETASYEQYF.

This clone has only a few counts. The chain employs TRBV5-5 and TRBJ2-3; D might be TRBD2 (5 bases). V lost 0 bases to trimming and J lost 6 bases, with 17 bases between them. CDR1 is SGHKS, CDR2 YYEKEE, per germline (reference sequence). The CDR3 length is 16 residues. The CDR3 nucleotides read TGTGCCAGCAGCTTGGGGGTTACGGATTGGGAGGATACGCAGTATTTT. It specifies CASSLGVTDWEDTQYF.

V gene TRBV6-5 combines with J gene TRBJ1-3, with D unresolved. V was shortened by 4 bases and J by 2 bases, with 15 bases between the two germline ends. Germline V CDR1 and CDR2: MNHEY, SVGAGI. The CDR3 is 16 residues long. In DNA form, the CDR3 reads TGTGCCAGCAGTTTCGACCTCGGCACAGCTGGAAACACCATATATTTT. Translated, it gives CASSFDLGTAGNTIYF.

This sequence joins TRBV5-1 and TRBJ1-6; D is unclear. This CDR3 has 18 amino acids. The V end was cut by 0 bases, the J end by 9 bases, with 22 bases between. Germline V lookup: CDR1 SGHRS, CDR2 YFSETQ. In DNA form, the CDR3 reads TGCGCCAGCAGCTTGGGAAGAGGAGGGCTCCCCTCTGTTTCACCCCTCCACTTT. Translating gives CASSLGRGGLPSVSPLHF.

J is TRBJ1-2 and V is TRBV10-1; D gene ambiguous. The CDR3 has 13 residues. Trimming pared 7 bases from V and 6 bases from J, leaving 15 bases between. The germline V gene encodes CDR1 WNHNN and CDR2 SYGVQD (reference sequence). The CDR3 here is CASNPGYGNGYTF. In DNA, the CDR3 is TGCGCCAGCAACCCGGGTTACGGTAATGGCTACACCTTC.

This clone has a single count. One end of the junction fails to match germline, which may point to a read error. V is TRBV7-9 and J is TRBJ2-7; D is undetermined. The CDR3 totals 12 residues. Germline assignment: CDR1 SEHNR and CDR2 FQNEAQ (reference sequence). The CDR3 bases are TGTTCCAGCAGCTTCGGTACCTACGAGCAGTACTTC. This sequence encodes CSSSFGTYEQYF.

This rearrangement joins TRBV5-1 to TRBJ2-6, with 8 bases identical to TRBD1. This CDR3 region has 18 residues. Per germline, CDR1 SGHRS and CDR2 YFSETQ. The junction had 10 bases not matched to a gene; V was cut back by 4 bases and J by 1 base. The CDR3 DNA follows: TGCGCCAGCAGCCGATGGACAGGGATTCCGTCTGGGGCCAACGTCCTGACTTTC. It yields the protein CASSRWTGIPSGANVLTF.

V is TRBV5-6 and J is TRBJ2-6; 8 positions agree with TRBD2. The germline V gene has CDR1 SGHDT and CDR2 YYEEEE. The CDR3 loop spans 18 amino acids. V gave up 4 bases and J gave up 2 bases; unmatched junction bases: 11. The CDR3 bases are TGTGCCAGCAGCCGGGGGGGCGGGTGGACCCCTGGGGCCAACGTCCTGACTTTC. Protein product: CASSRGGGWTPGANVLTF.

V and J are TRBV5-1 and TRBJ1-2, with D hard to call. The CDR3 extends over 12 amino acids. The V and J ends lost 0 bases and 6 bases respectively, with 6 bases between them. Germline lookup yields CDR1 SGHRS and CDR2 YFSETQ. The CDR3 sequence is CASSLGEHGYTF. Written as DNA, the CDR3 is TGCGCCAGCAGCTTGGGAGAACATGGCTACACCTTC.

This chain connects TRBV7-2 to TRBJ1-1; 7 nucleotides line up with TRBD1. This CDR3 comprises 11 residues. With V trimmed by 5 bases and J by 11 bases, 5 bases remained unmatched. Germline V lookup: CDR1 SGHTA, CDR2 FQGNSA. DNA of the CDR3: TGTGCCAGCAGCAAACAGGGGATGGCTTTCTTT. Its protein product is CASSKQGMAFF.

The CDR3 nucleotides are TGTGCCAGCAGCGTAGCGGGGGTGGAGACCCAGTACTTC. The encoded protein is CASSVAGVETQYF. The chain joins TRBV9 to TRBJ2-5, with D maybe TRBD2 (6 bases). CDR1 is SGDLS and CDR2 is YYNGEE in the germline V gene. This CDR3 spans 13 amino acids. The V end was cut by 0 bases, the J end by 5 bases, with 8 bases between.

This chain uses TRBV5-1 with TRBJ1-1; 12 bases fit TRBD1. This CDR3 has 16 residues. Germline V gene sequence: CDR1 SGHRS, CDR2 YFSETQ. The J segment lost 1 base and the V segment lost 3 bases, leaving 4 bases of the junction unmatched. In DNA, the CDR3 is TGCGCCAGCAGCTGGAGGGGACAGGGGGCGAACACTGAAGCTTTCTTT. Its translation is CASSWRGQGANTEAFF.

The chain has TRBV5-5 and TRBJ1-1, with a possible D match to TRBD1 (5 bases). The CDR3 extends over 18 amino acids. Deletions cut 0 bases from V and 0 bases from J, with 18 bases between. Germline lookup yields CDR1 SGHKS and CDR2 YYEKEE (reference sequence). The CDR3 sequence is CASSLASGGSGMNTEAFF. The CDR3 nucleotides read TGTGCCAGCAGCTTGGCCAGCGGGGGGTCGGGGATGAACACTGAAGCTTTCTTT.

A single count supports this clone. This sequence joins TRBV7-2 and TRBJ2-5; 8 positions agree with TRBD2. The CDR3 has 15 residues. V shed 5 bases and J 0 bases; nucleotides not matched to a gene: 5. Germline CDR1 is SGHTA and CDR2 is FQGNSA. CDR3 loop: CASSLGGAYQETQYF. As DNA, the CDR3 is TGTGCCAGCAGCCTCGGGGGGGCGTACCAAGAGACCCAGTACTTC.

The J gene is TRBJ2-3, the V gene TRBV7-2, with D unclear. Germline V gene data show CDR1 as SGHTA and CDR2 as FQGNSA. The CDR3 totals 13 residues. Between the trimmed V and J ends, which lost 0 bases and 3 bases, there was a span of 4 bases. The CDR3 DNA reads TGTGCCAGCAGCTTAGCGCGAACAGATACGCAGTATTTT. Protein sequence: CASSLARTDTQYF.

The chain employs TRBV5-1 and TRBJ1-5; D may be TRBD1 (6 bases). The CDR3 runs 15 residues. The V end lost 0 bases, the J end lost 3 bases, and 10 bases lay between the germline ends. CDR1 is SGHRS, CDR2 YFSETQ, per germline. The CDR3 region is CASSLEGGANQPQHF. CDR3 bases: TGCGCCAGCAGCTTGGAAGGGGGTGCCAATCAGCCCCAGCATTTT.